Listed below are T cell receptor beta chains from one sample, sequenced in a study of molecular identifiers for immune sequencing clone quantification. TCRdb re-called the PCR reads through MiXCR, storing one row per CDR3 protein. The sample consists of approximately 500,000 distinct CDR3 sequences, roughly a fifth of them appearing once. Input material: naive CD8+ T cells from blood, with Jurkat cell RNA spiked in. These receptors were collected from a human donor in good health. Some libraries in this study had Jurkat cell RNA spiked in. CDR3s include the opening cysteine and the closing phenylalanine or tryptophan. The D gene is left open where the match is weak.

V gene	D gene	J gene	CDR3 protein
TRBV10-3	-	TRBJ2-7	CAISESNTGSTASYEQYF
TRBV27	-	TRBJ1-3	CASSLSWETGNTIYF
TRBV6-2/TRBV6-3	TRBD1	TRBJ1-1	CASSLLQGMNAEAFF
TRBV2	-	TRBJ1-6	CASRPGHPNSPLHF
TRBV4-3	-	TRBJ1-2	CASSPDIPYGYTF
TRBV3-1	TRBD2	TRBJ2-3	CASSQEGGESDTQYF
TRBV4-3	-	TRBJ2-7	CASSPQAGSYEQYF
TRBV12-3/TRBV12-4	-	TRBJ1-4	CASSLDSQRSEKLFF
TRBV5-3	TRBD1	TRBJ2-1	CASSWRQGAYEQFF
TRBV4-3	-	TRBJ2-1	CASSQDGGGYEQFF
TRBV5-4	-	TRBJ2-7	CASTIQGGDRSYEQYF
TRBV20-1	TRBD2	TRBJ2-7	CSARDQAGGIYEQYF
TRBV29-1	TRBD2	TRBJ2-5	CSVEAFGGNQETQYF
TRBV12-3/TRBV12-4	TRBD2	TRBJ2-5	CASSPWEGNTETQYF
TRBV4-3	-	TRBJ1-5	CASSQDLGGYSNQPQHF
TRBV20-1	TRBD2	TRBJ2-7	CSAITLAGTYEQYF
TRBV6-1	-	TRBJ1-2	CASSEIWQGSNYGYTF
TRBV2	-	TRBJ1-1	CASSGQVTEAFF
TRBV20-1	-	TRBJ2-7	CSARDVSSSYEQYF
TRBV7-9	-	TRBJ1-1	CASSSLDAEAFF
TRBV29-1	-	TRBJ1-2	CSVAARSGYTF
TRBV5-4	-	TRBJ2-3	CASSSYRIAEDF
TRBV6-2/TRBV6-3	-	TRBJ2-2	CASSPLGGGTGELFF